These 27 T cell receptor beta chains share one sample of origin, sequenced in a study of CD8+ T cells in alopecia areata. Treatment specified: oral pan-JAK inhibitor, 5-10 mg twice daily. RNA was isolated and reverse transcribed to cDNA, the sequencing template. Here immunoSEQ multiplex PCR was the method, and the copy in TCRdb shows in-frame clones only, minus some. The data contain about 200,000 clones, roughly 64% of them seen just once; the ten biggest clones take up roughly 5%. The input for sequencing was CD4+ T cells sorted from blood, taken at week 24, from a patient treated with tofacitinib. These receptors came from a human donor with alopecia areata.

V gene TRBV4-1 combines with J gene TRBJ2-7, with D perhaps matching TRBD1 (6 bases). The CDR3 runs to 14 residues. V lost 4 bases and J 3 bases, leaving 13 bases between the germline ends. The germline V gene encodes CDR1 MGHRA and CDR2 YSYEKL. The CDR3 sequence is CASSLRDINYEQYF. CDR3 sequence (DNA): TGCGCCAGCAGCCTCCGGGACATTAACTACGAGCAGTACTTC.

The genes are TRBV30 and TRBJ1-2, with D possibly being TRBD1 (5 bases). Germline lookup yields CDR1 GTSNPN and CDR2 SVGIG (reference sequence). The CDR3 runs to 13 residues. V was clipped by 4 bases and J by 4 bases, with 13 bases between them. This CDR3 is CAWTGSGGYGYTF. The DNA for the CDR3 is TGTGCCTGGACCGGGTCGGGGGGCTATGGCTACACCTTC.

This clone was found a few times. V usage is TRBV2 and J usage is TRBJ1-2; 9 bases align to TRBD1. This CDR3 is built from 14 residues. Trimming took 6 bases from V and 5 from J; bases not matched to a gene: 7. The germline gives CDR1 SNHLY, CDR2 FYNNEI. CDR3 nucleotide sequence: TGTGCCAGCAGGTGGACAGGGGCGGAATATGGCTACACCTTC. Protein product: CASRWTGAEYGYTF.

This clone was recorded a few times. The rearrangement joins TRBV7-2 to TRBJ2-2, with TRBD1 matching over 7 bases. After removal of 7 bases from V and 4 bases from J, the junction contained 9 bases not matched to a gene. The CDR3 is made up of 15 amino acids. CDR1 and CDR2 (germline): SGHTA, FQGNSA. The CDR3 loop reads CASNPRGQVTGELFF. The CDR3 DNA sequence: TGTGCCAGCAACCCCCGAGGACAGGTCACCGGGGAGCTGTTTTTT.

Points on this clone: Compared with germline, one end of the junction differs, possibly owing to a read error. This chain links TRBV29-1 with TRBJ2-3; D could derive from TRBD1 or TRBD2 (5 bases each). Germline V gene lookup returns CDR1 SQVTM and CDR2 ANQGSEA. The CDR3 is 12 amino acids. This CDR3 reads CSLEQGGDTQYF. CDR3 nucleotide sequence: TGCAGCCTTGAGCAGGGCGGGGATACGCAGTATTTT.

The chain carries TRBV7-2 and TRBJ1-2; D uncertain. Germline assignment: CDR1 SGHTA and CDR2 FQGNSA. V was clipped by 3 bases and J by 1 base, with 12 bases between them. CDR3 length: 15 amino acids. CDR3 sequence (DNA): TGTGCCAGCAGCTTTGGGCGTGGAAATAACTATGGCTACACCTTC. It specifies CASSFGRGNNYGYTF.

The V and J genes are TRBV5-1 and TRBJ2-3; D is undetermined. The CDR3 is 17 amino acids. Germline CDR1 is SGHRS and CDR2 is YFSETQ. Trimming pared 0 bases from V and 0 bases from J, leaving 14 bases between. The CDR3 sequence is CASSLELRGISTDTQYF. In DNA, the CDR3 is TGCGCCAGCAGCTTGGAGTTAAGAGGAATTAGCACAGATACGCAGTATTTT. Together with reference TRBV5-1 and TRBJ2-3, the CDR3 gives the full variable domain: KAGVTQTPRYLIKTRGQQVTLSCSPISGHRSVSWYQQTPGQGLQFLFEYFSETQRNKGNFPGRFSGRQFSNSRSEMNVSTLELGDSALYLCASSLELRGISTDTQYFGPGTRLTVL.

The chain employs TRBV15 and TRBJ1-1; perhaps TRBD1 as D (6 bases). The CDR3 extends over 15 amino acids. In germline, CDR1 is LNHNV, CDR2 YYDKDF (reference sequence). The germline V and J ends were trimmed by 3 bases and 2 bases, with 13 bases remaining between them. The DNA of the CDR3 is TGTGCCACCAGCAGGGTACAGGGACAAAACACTGAAGCTTTCTTT. The encoded protein is CATSRVQGQNTEAFF.

This clone was found a few times. The V and J genes are TRBV5-1 and TRBJ1-1, with D perhaps matching TRBD1 (5 bases). The germline V gene has CDR1 SGHRS and CDR2 YFSETQ. This CDR3 has 14 residues. V was clipped by 4 bases and J by 1 base, with 11 bases between them. For the CDR3, the DNA is TGCGCCAGCAGCCCAGGGCGGGGGAACACTGAAGCTTTCTTT. Amino acids: CASSPGRGNTEAFF.

The CDR3 spells CASSSAGGGLYEQYF. In DNA form, the CDR3 reads TGCGCCAGCAGCTCGGCCGGGGGGGGACTCTACGAGCAGTACTTC. The rearrangement joins TRBV4-3 to TRBJ2-7; TRBD2 matches at 8 bases. The germline gives CDR1 LGHNA, CDR2 YSLEER. The length of the CDR3 is 15 residues. Trimming took 5 bases from V and 3 from J; bases not matched to a gene: 9.

This clone was seen only a few times. The chain is built from TRBV15 and TRBJ2-1; 9 bases map to TRBD2. Looked up from germline, CDR1 is LNHNV and CDR2 is YYDKDF (reference sequence). Unmatched junction bases numbered 13, after V lost 0 bases and J lost 7 bases. This CDR3 has 18 amino acids. In DNA form, the CDR3 reads TGTGCCACCAGCAGAGATTATGGCGGGAGGGCCCGTGGAAATGAGCAGTTCTTC. Translating gives CATSRDYGGRARGNEQFF.

The chain joins TRBV30 to TRBJ2-7; D gene ambiguous. Looked up from germline, CDR1 is GTSNPN and CDR2 is SVGIG (reference sequence). V was cut by 2 bases and J by 7 bases, with 21 bases left in between. This CDR3 has 15 residues. As DNA, the CDR3 is TGTGCCTGGAGTCCCCGGACCGGTGGGGTGAGGGAGCAGTACTTC. Protein sequence: CAWSPRTGGVREQYF. Based on the CDR3 plus reference TRBV30 and TRBJ2-7, the full variable domain is SQTIHQWPATLVQPVGSPLSLECTVEGTSNPNLYWYRQAAGRGLQLLFYSVGIGQISSEVPQNLSASRPQDRQFILSSKKLLLSDSGFYLCAWSPRTGGVREQYFGPGTRLTVT.

The chain joins TRBV15 to TRBJ1-5, with 9 bases aligning to TRBD1. Germline V lookup: CDR1 LNHNV, CDR2 YYDKDF (reference sequence). This CDR3 is built from 16 residues. V lost 3 bases and J lost 2; bases outside the gene matches: 5. The CDR3 loop reads CATSRGQGGGNQPQHF. In DNA, the CDR3 is TGTGCCACCAGCAGGGGACAGGGCGGGGGCAATCAGCCCCAGCATTTT.

On this clone: This sample also contains other DNA sequences that code for the same CDR3. The chain combines TRBV28 with TRBJ2-1; D is unclear. V was clipped by 2 bases and J by 4 bases, with 3 bases between them. Germline V lookup: CDR1 MDHEN, CDR2 SYDVKM. The CDR3 is 12 residues long. In nucleotides, the CDR3 is TGTGCCAGCAGTTTAGGGTACAATGAGCAGTTCTTC. This codes for CASSLGYNEQFF.

The rearrangement joins TRBV10-3 to TRBJ1-5, with 9 bases that match TRBD1. Losses at the gene ends were 4 bases for V and 4 bases for J; bases not matched to a gene: 2. This CDR3 has 14 residues. Germline CDR1 ENHRY, CDR2 SYGVKD. The CDR3 loop reads CAISGGTGNQPQHF. CDR3 DNA: TGTGCCATCAGTGGGGGGACAGGGAATCAGCCCCAGCATTTT.

The table lists this clone with a count of one. The chain combines TRBV25-1 with TRBJ2-7; tentative D call: TRBD1 (6 bases). Germline V lookup: CDR1 MGHDK, CDR2 SYGVNS. The CDR3 extends over 15 amino acids. V was trimmed by 5 bases and J by 1 base, leaving 15 bases between them. The CDR3 loop reads CASSFTGTRSYEQYF. The CDR3 coding sequence is TGTGCCAGCAGTTTTACAGGGACGAGGTCCTACGAGCAGTACTTC.

J is TRBJ1-4 and V is TRBV7-8; D is perhaps TRBD1 (5 bases). V shed 1 base and J shed 13 bases, with 16 bases lying between them. Germline lookup yields CDR1 SGHVS and CDR2 FQNEAQ. The CDR3 runs 14 residues. In DNA, the CDR3 is TGTGCCAGCAGCTTAGGGGTTGAGGGGATGGGACTGTTTTTT. As protein: CASSLGVEGMGLFF.

The rearrangement joins TRBV4-1 to TRBJ2-5; D is possibly TRBD2 (5 bases). The V end was cut by 2 bases, the J end by 4 bases, with 8 bases between. The CDR3 loop spans 13 amino acids. CDR1 and CDR2 from the germline V gene are MGHRA and YSYEKL. CDR3 nucleotides: TGCGCCAGCAGCCAAAGGGCGGGAGAGACCCAGTACTTC. Its protein product is CASSQRAGETQYF.

The chain has TRBV6-6 and TRBJ2-3; no firm D call. Trimming removed 0 bases from V and 7 bases from J, with 8 bases in between. Germline lookup yields CDR1 MNHNY and CDR2 SVGAGI (reference sequence). The CDR3 runs to 13 residues. CDR3 in amino acids: CASSYSGGHTQYF. CDR3 nucleotides: TGTGCCAGCAGTTACTCCGGTGGGCATACGCAGTATTTT.

The count of this clone is one. The chain recombines TRBV11-2 with TRBJ2-5; D remains ambiguous. V lost 1 base and J 2 bases, leaving 5 bases between the germline ends. This CDR3 is 13 amino acids long. The germline V gene encodes CDR1 SGHAT and CDR2 FQNNGV. The CDR3 DNA is TGTGCCAGCAGCTTAGGACGTCAAGAGACCCAGTACTTC. Amino acid sequence: CASSLGRQETQYF.

The rearrangement joins TRBV5-1 to TRBJ2-7, with 7 bases identical to TRBD1. The CDR3 sequence is 15 residues long. Trimming cost V 5 bases and J 1 base; bases outside gene matches: 9. CDR1 SGHRS and CDR2 YFSETQ come from the germline V gene. The CDR3 nucleotides are TGCGCCAGCAGATTGACAGGGTTTGGGTCCTACGAGCAGTACTTC. Protein sequence: CASRLTGFGSYEQYF.

CDR3 protein: CSVPQGHTEAFF. In DNA form, the CDR3 reads TGCAGCGTTCCACAGGGGCACACTGAAGCTTTCTTT. The gene calls are TRBV29-1 and TRBJ1-1; 7 bases align to TRBD1. J lost 3 bases, V lost 5 bases, and 3 bases had no gene match. This CDR3 is 12 amino acids long. CDR1 and CDR2 from the germline V gene are SQVTM and ANQGSEA. The entire variable domain, with the rest obtained from reference TRBV29-1 and TRBJ1-1, is as follows: SAVISQKPSRDICQRGTSLTIQCQVDSQVTMMFWYRQQPGQSLTLIATANQGSEATYESGFVIDKFPISRPNLTFSTLTVSNMSPEDSSIYLCSVPQGHTEAFFGQGTRLTVV.

The J gene is TRBJ1-5, the V gene TRBV29-1; 9 positions agree with TRBD1. The junction had 3 bases not matched to a gene; V was cut back by 4 bases and J by 5 bases. CDR1 and CDR2 (germline): SQVTM, ANQGSEA. The CDR3 runs 13 residues. Written as DNA, the CDR3 is TGCAGCGTTGGAGACAGGGGGGATCAGCCCCAGCATTTT. It is translated as CSVGDRGDQPQHF.

The chain's CDR3 is CASSPVQGAIGEQYF. The CDR3 nucleotides read TGTGCCAGCAGTCCAGTTCAGGGGGCCATTGGGGAGCAGTACTTC. The chain has TRBV7-3 and TRBJ2-7, with 8 bases matching TRBD1. The CDR3 runs to 15 residues. V shed 6 bases, J shed 7 bases, and the junction held 14 bases outside the gene matches. Germline CDR1 SGHTA, CDR2 FQGTGA.

Only a few counts were recorded for this clone. This CDR3 reads CATSRELPRQGALDTQYF. CDR3 bases: TGTGCCACCAGCAGAGAACTTCCGAGACAGGGGGCGTTGGATACGCAGTATTTT. This rearrangement joins TRBV15 to TRBJ2-3, with 10 positions matching TRBD1. This CDR3 comprises 18 residues. CDR1 is LNHNV and CDR2 is YYDKDF in the germline V gene (reference sequence). Unmatched junction bases numbered 12, after V lost 0 bases and J lost 6 bases.

The chain joins TRBV4-1 to TRBJ2-2, with TRBD2 identical over 13 bases. Germline V gives CDR1 MGHRA, CDR2 YSYEKL. V dropped 3 bases and J dropped 0; count of bases not matched to a gene: 4. The CDR3 extends over 18 amino acids. This chain's CDR3 is CASSQSGTSGANTGELFF. The CDR3 bases are TGCGCCAGCAGCCAGAGTGGGACTAGCGGGGCGAACACCGGGGAGCTGTTTTTT.

DNA for the CDR3: TGTGCCAGCAGCTTGCCTAGCGGTCTTGAGCAGTTCTTC. Encoded protein: CASSLPSGLEQFF. V is TRBV5-4 and J is TRBJ2-1; 7 nucleotides line up with TRBD2. The germline V gene has CDR1 SGHNT and CDR2 YYREEE (reference sequence). The CDR3 consists of 13 residues. V gave up 1 base and J gave up 9 bases; unmatched junction bases: 4. The full variable domain, in which reference TRBV5-4 and TRBJ2-1 provide the parts outside the CDR3, is ETGVTQSPTHLIKTRGQQVTLRCSSQSGHNTVSWYQQALGQGPQFIFQYYREEENGRGNFPPRFSGLQFPNYSSELNVNALELDDSALYLCASSLPSGLEQFFGPGTRLTVL.